The rows below give T cell receptor beta chains drawn from one sample of a study of graft-versus-host responses after intestinal transplantation. Clones were sequenced by immunoSEQ multiplex PCR, and TCRdb holds only the in-frame ones, with some missing. The sample holds 20,000 or so clones, roughly 86% seen once. Material: bone marrow, obtained roughly 19 weeks after transplant. The receptors were sampled from a human patient who received an intestinal transplant, so some T cells may come from the graft donor. CDR3s include the opening cysteine and the closing phenylalanine or tryptophan. D genes are given only for firm matches. Expanded clones get a size class; other rows say once, few or many, or leave the size out.

j_gene	d_gene	abundance	v_gene	CDR3nt	CDR3aa
TRBJ1-2	TRBD1	few	TRBV6-6	TGTGCCAGCAGTTACTCGAAAAGGGGGCTTGGCTACACCTTC	CASSYSKRGLGYTF
TRBJ2-5	TRBD2	NA	TRBV11-2	TGTGCCAGCAGCCACCGACTAGCGGGACCTCAGACCCAGTACTTC	CASSHRLAGPQTQYF
TRBJ2-3	NA	NA	TRBV9	TGTGCCAGCAGCGCCTGGGGGGGACACAGCACAGATACGCAGTATTTT	CASSAWGGHSTDTQYF
TRBJ2-5	TRBD1	NA	TRBV23-1	TGCGCCAGCAGTCCCCCTCAGGGGGCGGTTGGGGAGACCCAGTACTTC	CASSPPQGAVGETQYF
TRBJ2-7	NA	NA	TRBV27	TGTGCCAGCAGTTTCTCCTTTACCTACGAGCAGTACTTC	CASSFSFTYEQYF
TRBJ2-5	NA	NA	TRBV5-1	TGCGCCAGCAGCTTGTCAGGGGTTGGGGAGACCCAGTACTTC	CASSLSGVGETQYF
TRBJ2-5	NA	NA	TRBV7-8	TGTGCCAGCAGCCCGGAGGCAGGCGGCCAAGAGACCCAGTACTTC	CASSPEAGGQETQYF
TRBJ2-2	NA	medium-sized	TRBV6-5	TGTGCCAGCAAAGGAAACACCGGGGAGCTGTTTTTT	CASKGNTGELFF
TRBJ2-3	NA	NA	TRBV2	TGTGCCAGCAGTAGGAATGGGGGGAACACAGATACGCAGTATTTT	CASSRNGGNTDTQYF
TRBJ2-5	NA	NA	TRBV28	TGTGCCAGCAGTCGGGGTAGCCCTTTGGAGACCCAGTACTTC	CASSRGSPLETQYF
TRBJ1-2	NA	NA	TRBV7-9	TGTGCCAGCAGCTCTTGGGACGGACTTAACTATGGCTACACCTTC	CASSSWDGLNYGYTF
TRBJ1-1	NA	NA	TRBV19	TGTGCCAGTAGTCTAATGGGGTTAGCGCCTGAAGCTTTCTTT	CASSLMGLAPEAFF
TRBJ2-3	TRBD1	NA	TRBV6-6	TGTGCCAGCAGTTACTCGACAGGGGGAATAGATACGCAGTATTTT	CASSYSTGGIDTQYF
TRBJ2-7	NA	NA	TRBV6-4	TGTGCCAGCAGTTACTCGTCTAGCAGGGACTACGAGCAGTACTTC	CASSYSSSRDYEQYF
TRBJ1-6	NA	NA	TRBV11-2	TGTGCCAGCAGCTTAGGACTCAGCGCTAGTTCACCCCTCCACTTT	CASSLGLSASSPLHF
TRBJ2-3	TRBD2	NA	TRBV6-1	TGTGCCAGCAGTGAAGCGCGGCTAGCGGGAGCAGATACGCAGTATTTT	CASSEARLAGADTQYF
TRBJ1-1	NA	NA	TRBV5-1	TGCGCCAGCAGCCGTTCTGCCTCAGGGGCCACTGAAGCTTTCTTT	CASSRSASGATEAFF
TRBJ2-1	TRBD2	few	TRBV19	TGTGCCAGTAGTACAGCGGGAGGGTTCTACAATGAGCAGTTCTTC	CASSTAGGFYNEQFF
TRBJ1-1	NA	NA	TRBV11-2	TGTGCCAGCAGCTTAGATCTAGGTCAGTTACTTGAAGCTTTCTTT	CASSLDLGQLLEAFF
TRBJ1-2	NA	NA	TRBV10-3	TGTGCCATCAGTGGACAGCTGAACTATGGCTACACCTTC	CAISGQLNYGYTF
TRBJ2-6	NA	NA	TRBV19	TGTGCCAGTAGTATTGGGGGCCCGTCTGGGGCCAACGTCCTGGCTTTC	CASSIGGPSGANVLAF
TRBJ1-2	TRBD1	NA	TRBV6-5	TGTGCCAGCAGGATGACACAGGGGAATGGCTACACCTTC	CASRMTQGNGYTF